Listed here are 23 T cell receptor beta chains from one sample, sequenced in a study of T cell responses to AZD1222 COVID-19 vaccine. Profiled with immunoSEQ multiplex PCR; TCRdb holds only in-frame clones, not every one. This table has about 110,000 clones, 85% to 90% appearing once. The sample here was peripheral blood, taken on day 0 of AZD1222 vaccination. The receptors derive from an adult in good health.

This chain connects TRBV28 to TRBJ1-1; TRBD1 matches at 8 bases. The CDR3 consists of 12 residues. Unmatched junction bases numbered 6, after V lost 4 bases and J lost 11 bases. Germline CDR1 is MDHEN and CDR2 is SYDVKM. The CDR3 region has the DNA TGTGCCAGCAGTTACCAGGGGGCAGGGGCTTTCTTT. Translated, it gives CASSYQGAGAFF.

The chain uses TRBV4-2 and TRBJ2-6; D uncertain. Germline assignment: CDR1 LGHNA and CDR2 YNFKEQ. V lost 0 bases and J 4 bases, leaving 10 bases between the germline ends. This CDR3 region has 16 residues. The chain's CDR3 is CASSQDRTAGANVLTF. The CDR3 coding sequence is TGTGCCAGCAGCCAAGATAGGACCGCAGGGGCCAACGTCCTGACTTTC.

CDR3 nucleotides: TGTGCCAGCAGTTGGACAGTAAGCAATCAGCCCCAGCATTTT. It is translated as CASSWTVSNQPQHF. V gene TRBV27 combines with J gene TRBJ1-5, with D possibly being TRBD1 (6 bases). The CDR3 covers 14 residues. V was trimmed by 4 bases and J by 1 base, leaving 8 bases between them. Germline V gene lookup returns CDR1 MNHEY and CDR2 SMNVEV (reference sequence).

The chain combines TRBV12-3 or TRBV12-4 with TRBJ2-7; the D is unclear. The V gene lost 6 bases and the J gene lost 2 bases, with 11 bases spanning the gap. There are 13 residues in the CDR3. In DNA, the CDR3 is TGTGCCAGCAGGCGAGACGGAACCTACGAGCAGTACTTC. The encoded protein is CASRRDGTYEQYF.

DNA for the CDR3: TGTGCCAGCAGCCCCGACAGATATTTATATGGCTACACCTTC. Translated: CASSPDRYLYGYTF. V usage is TRBV7-9 and J usage is TRBJ1-2; D possibly corresponds to TRBD1 (5 bases). V shed 5 bases and J shed 5 bases, with 15 bases lying between them. Germline CDR1 SEHNR, CDR2 FQNEAQ (reference sequence). There are 14 residues in the CDR3.

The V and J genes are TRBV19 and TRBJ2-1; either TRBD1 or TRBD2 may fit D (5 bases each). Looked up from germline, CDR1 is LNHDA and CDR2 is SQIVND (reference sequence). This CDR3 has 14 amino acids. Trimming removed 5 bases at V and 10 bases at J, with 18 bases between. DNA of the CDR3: TGTGCCAGTAGTCGTATGGGGACCTCTGGGGAGCAGTTCTTC. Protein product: CASSRMGTSGEQFF. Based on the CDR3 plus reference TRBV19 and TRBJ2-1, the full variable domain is DGGITQSPKYLFRKEGQNVTLSCEQNLNHDAMYWYRQDPGQGLRLIYYSQIVNDFQKGDIAEGYSVSREKKESFPLTVTSAQKNPTAFYLCASSRMGTSGEQFFGPGTRLTVL.

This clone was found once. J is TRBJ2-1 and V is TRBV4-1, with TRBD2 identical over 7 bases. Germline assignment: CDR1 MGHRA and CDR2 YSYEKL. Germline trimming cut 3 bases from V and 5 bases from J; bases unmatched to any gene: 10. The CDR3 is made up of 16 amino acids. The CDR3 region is CASSQPLAAKHNEQFF. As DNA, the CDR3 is TGCGCCAGCAGCCAGCCCCTAGCGGCAAAACACAATGAGCAGTTCTTC.

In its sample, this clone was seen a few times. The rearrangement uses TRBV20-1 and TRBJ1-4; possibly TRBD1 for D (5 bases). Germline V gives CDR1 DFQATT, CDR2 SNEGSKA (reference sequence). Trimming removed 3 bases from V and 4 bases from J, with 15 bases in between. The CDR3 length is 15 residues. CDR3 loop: CSASNAGTLNEKLFF. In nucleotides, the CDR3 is TGCAGTGCTAGTAATGCGGGGACTCTTAATGAAAAACTGTTTTTT.

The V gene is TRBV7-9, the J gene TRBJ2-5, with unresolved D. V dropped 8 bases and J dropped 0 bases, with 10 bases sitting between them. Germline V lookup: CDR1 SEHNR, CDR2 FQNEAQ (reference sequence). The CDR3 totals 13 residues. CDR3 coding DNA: TGTGCCAGCGTTGGAAAGAACCAAGAGACCCAGTACTTC. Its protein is CASVGKNQETQYF.

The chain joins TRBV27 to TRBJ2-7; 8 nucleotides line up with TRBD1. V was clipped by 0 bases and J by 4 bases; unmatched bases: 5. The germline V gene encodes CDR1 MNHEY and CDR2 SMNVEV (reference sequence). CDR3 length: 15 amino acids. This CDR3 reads CASSLSIGQGYEQYF. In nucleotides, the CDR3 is TGTGCCAGCAGTTTATCGATTGGACAGGGATACGAGCAGTACTTC.

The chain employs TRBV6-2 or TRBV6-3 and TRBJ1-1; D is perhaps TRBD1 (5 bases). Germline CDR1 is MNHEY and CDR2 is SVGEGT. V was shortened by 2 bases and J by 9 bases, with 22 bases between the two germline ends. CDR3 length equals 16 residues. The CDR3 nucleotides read TGTGCCAGCAGTTACACTCCGGCAGGGTCAGGATCTCAAGCTTTCTTT. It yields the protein CASSYTPAGSGSQAFF.

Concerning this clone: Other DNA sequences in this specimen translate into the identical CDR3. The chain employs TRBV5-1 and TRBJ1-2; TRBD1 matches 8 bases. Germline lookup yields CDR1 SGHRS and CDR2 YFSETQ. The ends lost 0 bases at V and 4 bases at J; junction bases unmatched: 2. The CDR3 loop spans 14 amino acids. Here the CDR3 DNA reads TGCGCCAGCAGCTTGGCGGACAGGGCCTATGGCTACACCTTC. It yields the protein CASSLADRAYGYTF.

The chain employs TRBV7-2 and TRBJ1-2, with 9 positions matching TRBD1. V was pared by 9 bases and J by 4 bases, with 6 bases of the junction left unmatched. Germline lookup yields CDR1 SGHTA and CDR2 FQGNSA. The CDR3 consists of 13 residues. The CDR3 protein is CASPGQGGYGYTF. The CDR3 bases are TGTGCCAGTCCGGGACAGGGAGGCTATGGCTACACCTTC.

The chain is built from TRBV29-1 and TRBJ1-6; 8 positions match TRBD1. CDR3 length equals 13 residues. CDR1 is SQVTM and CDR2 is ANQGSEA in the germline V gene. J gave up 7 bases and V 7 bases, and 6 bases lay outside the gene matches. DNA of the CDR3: TGCAGCGGGCAGACAGGGGCAAATTCACCCCTCCACTTT. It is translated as CSGQTGANSPLHF.

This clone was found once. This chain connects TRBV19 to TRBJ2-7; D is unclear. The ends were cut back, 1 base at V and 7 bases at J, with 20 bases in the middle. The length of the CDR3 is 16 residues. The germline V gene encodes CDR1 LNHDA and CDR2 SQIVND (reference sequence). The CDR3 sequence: CASSIAAGSPIWEQYF. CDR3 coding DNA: TGTGCCAGTAGTATAGCGGCCGGGTCACCGATTTGGGAGCAGTACTTC.

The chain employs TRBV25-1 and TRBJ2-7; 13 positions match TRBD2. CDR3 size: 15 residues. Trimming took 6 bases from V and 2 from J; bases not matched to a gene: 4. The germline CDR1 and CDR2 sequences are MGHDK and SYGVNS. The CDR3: CASRGGTSGTYEQYF. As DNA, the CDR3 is TGTGCCAGCAGGGGAGGGACTAGCGGGACCTACGAGCAGTACTTC.

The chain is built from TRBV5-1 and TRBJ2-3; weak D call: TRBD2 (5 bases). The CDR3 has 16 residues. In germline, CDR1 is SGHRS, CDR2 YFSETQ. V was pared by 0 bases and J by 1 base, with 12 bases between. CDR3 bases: TGCGCCAGCAGCTTGGGAGGCAGCGGAGGCACAGATACGCAGTATTTT. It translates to CASSLGGSGGTDTQYF.

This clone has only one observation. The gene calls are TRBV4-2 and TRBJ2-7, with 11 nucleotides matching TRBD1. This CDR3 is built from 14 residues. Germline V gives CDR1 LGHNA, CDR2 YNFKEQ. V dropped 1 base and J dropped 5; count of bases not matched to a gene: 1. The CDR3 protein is CASSQAGQGDEQYF. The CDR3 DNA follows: TGTGCCAGCAGCCAAGCGGGACAGGGGGACGAGCAGTACTTC.

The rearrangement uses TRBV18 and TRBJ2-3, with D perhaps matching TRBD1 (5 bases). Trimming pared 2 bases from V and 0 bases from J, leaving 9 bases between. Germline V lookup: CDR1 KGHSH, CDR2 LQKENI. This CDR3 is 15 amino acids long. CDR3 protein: CASSPKGFSTDTQYF. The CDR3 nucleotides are TGTGCCAGCTCACCAAAGGGGTTTAGCACAGATACGCAGTATTTT.

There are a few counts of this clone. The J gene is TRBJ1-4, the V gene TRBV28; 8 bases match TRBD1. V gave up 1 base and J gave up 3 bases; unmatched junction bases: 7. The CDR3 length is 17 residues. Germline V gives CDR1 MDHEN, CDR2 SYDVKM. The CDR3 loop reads CASSLYGRGLSNEKLFF. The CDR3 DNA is TGTGCCAGCAGTTTATACGGCAGGGGGCTTTCTAATGAAAAACTGTTTTTT.

The CDR3: CASSQDAGGGYTF. DNA for the CDR3: TGTGCCAGCAGCCAAGACGCGGGGGGAGGCTACACCTTC. The chain is built from TRBV3-1 (or the pseudogene TRBV3-2) and TRBJ1-2, with a weak D call TRBD1 (5 bases). V lost 0 bases to trimming and J lost 8 bases, with 10 bases between them. The CDR3 is 13 residues long. Looked up from germline, CDR1 is LGHDT and CDR2 is YNNKEL (reference sequence).

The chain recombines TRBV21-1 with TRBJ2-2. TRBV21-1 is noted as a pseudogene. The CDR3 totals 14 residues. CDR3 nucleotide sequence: TGTGCCAGCAGCAAAGAAGGCGACACCGGGGAGCTGTTTTTT. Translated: CASSKEGDTGELFF.

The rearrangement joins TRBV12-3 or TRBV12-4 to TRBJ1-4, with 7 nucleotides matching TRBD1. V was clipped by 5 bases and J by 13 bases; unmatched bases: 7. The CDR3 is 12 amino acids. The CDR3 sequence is CASSRPRGGLFF. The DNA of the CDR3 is TGTGCCAGCAGTCGCCCCAGGGGGGGACTGTTTTTT.